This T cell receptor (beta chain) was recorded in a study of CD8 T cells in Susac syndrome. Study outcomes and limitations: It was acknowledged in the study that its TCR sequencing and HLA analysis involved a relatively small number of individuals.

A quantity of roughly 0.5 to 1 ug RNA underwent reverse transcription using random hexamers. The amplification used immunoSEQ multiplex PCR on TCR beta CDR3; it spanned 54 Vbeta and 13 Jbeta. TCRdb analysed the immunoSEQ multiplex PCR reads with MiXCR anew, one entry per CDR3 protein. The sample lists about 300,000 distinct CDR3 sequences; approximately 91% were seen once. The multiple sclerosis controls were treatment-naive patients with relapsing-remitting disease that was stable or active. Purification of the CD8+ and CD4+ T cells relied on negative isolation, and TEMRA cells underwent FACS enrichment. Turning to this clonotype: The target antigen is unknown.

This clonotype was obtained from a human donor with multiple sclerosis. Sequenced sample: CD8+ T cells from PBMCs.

CDR3 sequence (DNA): TGTGCCACCAGGACGAGGGAGCCGAACACTGAAGCTTTCTTT. It codes for CATRTREPNTEAFF. The chain combines TRBV24-1 with TRBJ1-1; no clear D. The CDR3 sequence is 14 residues long. Germline V gives CDR1 KGHDR, CDR2 SFDVKD. V shed 7 bases and J shed 1 base, with 12 bases lying between them.